This TCR beta chain stems from a study of blood T cell repertoires in COVID-19. For the study at large: Donors in the United States, Italy and Spain gave samples during acute or convalescent COVID-19. The analysed material was cDNA or gDNA that came from T cells, B-cell-depleted T cells, or PBMCs.

This CDR3 spans 13 amino acids. Trimming stripped 0 bases from V and 5 bases from J, with 7 bases between. CDR1 MNHEY and CDR2 SVGEGT come from the germline V gene. Per the original data handling: Scientists estimated how many nucleated cells there were by amplifying reference gene primers. Method: immunoSEQ multiplex PCR; TCRdb's copy keeps in-frame clones and lacks some. V and J calls and clone size are those listed in that table; D and trimming were worked out from the DNA. Among approximately 260,000 clones listed, about 88% were seen once. The sample was peripheral blood. This TCR was recovered from a woman between 40 and 55 years old who had recovered from COVID-19. J is TRBJ1-2 and V is TRBV6-2 or TRBV6-3; weak D call: TRBD1 (5 bases). For the CDR3, the DNA is TGTGCCAGCAGTTACTCCGCAGGGTATGGCTACACCTTC. It is translated as CASSYSAGYGYTF.